The next 31 T cell receptor beta chains were all read from a single sample in a study of CD8+CD57+ T cells in acquired aplastic anemia. CDR3 and TCR beta VDJ profiling relied on genomic DNA as the template. TCRdb passed the reads through MiXCR, listing each CDR3 protein once. The sample has about 98,000 distinct CDR3 sequences; roughly two thirds are singletons. The sequenced patients had an expansion of CD8+CD57+ cells seen by flow cytometry. Sequencing used sorted CD4+, CD8+, or CD8+CD57+ T cells (not recorded which) from PBMCs. The receptor set was obtained from a human donor with aplastic anemia.

Remarks on this clonotype: Its ends do not fully match the called genes, so a read error is possible. The chain recombines TRBV2 with TRBJ2-5; D perhaps matches TRBD2 (6 bases). Germline V gives CDR1 SNHLY, CDR2 FYNNEI. CDR3 length: 15 residues. The CDR3 DNA sequence: TGTGCCATCAGTGCGGGATCGGGGGACCAAGAGACCCAGTACTTC. This translates into CAISAGSGDQETQYF. The full variable domain, in which reference TRBV2 and TRBJ2-5 provide the parts outside the CDR3, is EPEVTQTPSHQVTQMGQEVILRCVPISNHLYFYWYRQILGQKVEFLVSFYNNEISEKSEIFDDQFSVERPDGSNFTLKIRSTKLEDSAMYFCAISAGSGDQETQYFGPGTRLLVL.

This clonotype came up a few times. The V gene is TRBV20-1, the J gene TRBJ2-3, with D tentatively TRBD1 (6 bases). From germline, CDR1 is DFQATT and CDR2 SNEGSKA (reference sequence). Trimming left V 5 bases short and J 2 bases short, with 17 bases between. The CDR3 is 15 amino acids. The CDR3 spells CSAPQGMETTDTQYF. The CDR3 region has the DNA TGCAGTGCTCCGCAGGGGATGGAGACCACAGATACGCAGTATTTT.

This chain joins TRBV4-1 and TRBJ1-1, with D possibly being TRBD1 (5 bases). The CDR3 spans 14 residues. V gave up 6 bases and J gave up 5 bases, with 16 bases separating them. Germline values: CDR1 MGHRA, CDR2 YSYEKL. The DNA of the CDR3 is TGCGCCAGCAGAGGATTGACAGCGGGGACTGAAGCTTTCTTT. Translation gives CASRGLTAGTEAFF.

The J gene is TRBJ2-7, the V gene TRBV19; 7 bases match TRBD1. The germline V gene encodes CDR1 LNHDA and CDR2 SQIVND (reference sequence). The CDR3 length is 14 residues. V trimming: 3 bases; J trimming: 0 bases; junction bases outside the gene matches: 2. DNA of the CDR3: TGTGCCAGTAGTATGACAGGGAGCTCCTACGAGCAGTACTTC. It yields the protein CASSMTGSSYEQYF.

Concerning this clonotype itself: One junction end disagrees with the germline gene, perhaps due to a read error. The chain has TRBV29-1 and TRBJ1-4; TRBD1 is a possible D gene (5 bases). The V gene's germline CDR1 is SQVTM and CDR2 ANQGSEA. The CDR3 spans 12 residues. CDR3 nucleotide sequence: TGCAGCGTTGCCGGTAGGGACGAAAAACTATTTTTT. Its translation: CSVAGRDEKLFF.

In its sample, this clonotype was seen a few times. CDR3 coding DNA: TGTGCCAGCAGCTTTCGACTGGCTACCGGGGAGCTGTTTTTT. Translating gives CASSFRLATGELFF. The rearrangement uses TRBV5-5 and TRBJ2-2; D uncertain. This CDR3 is built from 14 residues. Trimming removed 2 bases from V and 5 bases from J, with 10 bases in between. Germline loops: CDR1 SGHKS, CDR2 YYEKEE (reference sequence). The complete variable domain, with remaining parts taken from reference TRBV5-5 and TRBJ2-2, reads DAGVTQSPTHLIKTRGQQVTLRCSPISGHKSVSWYQQVLGQGPQFIFQYYEKEERGRGNFPDRFSARQFPNYSSELNVNALLLGDSALYLCASSFRLATGELFFGEGSRLTVL.

This clonotype was counted many times. This rearrangement joins TRBV9 to TRBJ2-3; 11 positions match TRBD2. Germline loops: CDR1 SGDLS, CDR2 YYNGEE. This CDR3 contains 16 residues. Trimming cost V 4 bases and J 4 bases; bases outside gene matches: 8. In DNA, the CDR3 is TGTGCCAGCAGCCCCCGGGTAGCGGGGGGGCCAGATACGCAGTATTTT. Residues: CASSPRVAGGPDTQYF.

CDR3 protein: CAIRDPGRTGKDEQYF. CDR3 in DNA: TGTGCCATCAGGGACCCGGGCAGGACAGGGAAAGACGAGCAGTACTTC. The V gene is TRBV10-3, the J gene TRBJ2-7; 8 positions match TRBD1. V trimming: 6 bases; J trimming: 5 bases; junction bases outside the gene matches: 15. Per germline, CDR1 ENHRY and CDR2 SYGVKD. CDR3 length: 16 residues.

A few counts support this clonotype. The CDR3 is CASSGTSSPLHF. CDR3 in DNA: TGTGCCAGCAGTGGAACGAGTTCACCCCTCCACTTT. The chain recombines TRBV25-1 with TRBJ1-6; the D is unclear. Trimming removed 4 bases at V and 9 bases at J, with 7 bases between. Germline CDR1 and CDR2: MGHDK and SYGVNS. This CDR3 region has 12 residues.

The chain couples TRBV20-1 to TRBJ2-5, with D perhaps TRBD2 (6 bases). In germline, CDR1 is DFQATT, CDR2 SNEGSKA (reference sequence). The V gene lost 6 bases and the J gene lost 5 bases, with 22 bases spanning the gap. CDR3 size: 15 residues. The CDR3 region has the DNA TGCAGTGCCTCCTTTCTAGCGAGGGACTGGGAGACCCAGTACTTC. It translates to CSASFLARDWETQYF.

This chain connects TRBV20-1 to TRBJ1-1; a possible D gene is TRBD1 (5 bases). The germline gives CDR1 DFQATT, CDR2 SNEGSKA (reference sequence). V was cut by 0 bases and J by 3 bases, with 11 bases left in between. The CDR3 totals 14 residues. DNA for the CDR3: TGCAGTGCTAGAGAATTCGACAGCCACACTGAAGCTTTCTTT. Translated: CSAREFDSHTEAFF.

The chain couples TRBV20-1 to TRBJ2-2; 7 bases fit TRBD1. The junction had 4 bases not matched to a gene; V was cut back by 0 bases and J by 6 bases. Germline V lookup: CDR1 DFQATT, CDR2 SNEGSKA (reference sequence). The CDR3 has 14 residues. CDR3 sequence reads: CSAREQGLSGELFF. CDR3 nucleotides: TGCAGTGCTAGAGAACAGGGGTTGTCCGGGGAGCTGTTTTTT.

The rearrangement links TRBV15 to TRBJ2-3; D is unresolved. Trimming removed 1 base at V and 0 bases at J, with 11 bases between. The CDR3 runs 16 residues. CDR1 is LNHNV and CDR2 is YYDKDF in the germline V gene (reference sequence). The CDR3 loop reads CATSRGLMKSTDTQYF. DNA of the CDR3: TGTGCCACCAGCAGAGGTCTGATGAAAAGCACAGATACGCAGTATTTT.

The sample holds a few counts of this clonotype. CDR3 sequence reads: CASSLFTNTEAFF. The CDR3 bases are TGTGCCAGCAGCTTATTTACGAACACTGAAGCTTTCTTT. The chain links TRBV7-6 to TRBJ1-1; unclear D gene. Germline CDR1 SGHVS, CDR2 FNYEAQ. Trimming removed 2 bases at V and 1 base at J, with 5 bases between. This CDR3 has 13 residues.

The gene calls are TRBV10-2 and TRBJ1-1; D not certain. CDR1 is WSHSY and CDR2 is SAAADI in the germline V gene. Trimming removed 4 bases from V and 3 bases from J, with 9 bases in between. The CDR3 extends over 13 amino acids. As DNA, the CDR3 is TGCGCCAGCAGTGGAGGAGATTACACTGAAGCTTTCTTT. Residues: CASSGGDYTEAFF.

The chain carries TRBV19 and TRBJ1-2; possible D gene TRBD1, 6 bases. Deletions cut 8 bases from V and 8 bases from J, with 18 bases between. Germline CDR1 LNHDA, CDR2 SQIVND (reference sequence). The CDR3 runs to 13 residues. The CDR3 region is CASGEVGARGYTF. The CDR3 bases are TGTGCCAGTGGCGAAGTGGGGGCGCGAGGCTACACCTTC.

The V gene is TRBV24-1, the J gene TRBJ2-3; 7 nucleotides line up with TRBD1. J lost 2 bases, V lost 7 bases, and 11 bases had no gene match. Germline loops: CDR1 KGHDR, CDR2 SFDVKD. This CDR3 has 16 amino acids. The CDR3 here is CATSGNRDRNTDTQYF. CDR3 DNA: TGTGCCACCAGCGGGAACCGGGACAGAAACACAGATACGCAGTATTTT.

The rearrangement links TRBV19 to TRBJ2-7; 7 nucleotides agree with TRBD2. This CDR3 contains 13 residues. CDR1 and CDR2 (germline): LNHDA, SQIVND (reference sequence). Trimming took 4 bases from V and 5 from J; bases not matched to a gene: 5. The CDR3 is CASSTGTINEQYF. DNA for the CDR3: TGTGCCAGTAGTACCGGGACTATCAACGAGCAGTACTTC. The full variable domain, completed using reference TRBV19 and TRBJ2-7, is DGGITQSPKYLFRKEGQNVTLSCEQNLNHDAMYWYRQDPGQGLRLIYYSQIVNDFQKGDIAEGYSVSREKKESFPLTVTSAQKNPTAFYLCASSTGTINEQYFGPGTRLTVT.

The J gene is TRBJ1-2, the V gene TRBV25-1, with D hard to call. This CDR3 is built from 11 residues. Germline lookup yields CDR1 MGHDK and CDR2 SYGVNS. The V gene lost 2 bases and the J gene lost 5 bases, with 3 bases spanning the gap. CDR3 sequence (DNA): TGTGCCAGCAGTGAACTTTATGGCTACACCTTC. Translated, it gives CASSELYGYTF.

In its sample, this clonotype was seen many times. V is TRBV19 and J is TRBJ2-7; 7 positions match TRBD1. This CDR3 is built from 14 residues. Per the germline V gene, CDR1 is LNHDA and CDR2 is SQIVND (reference sequence). V dropped 3 bases and J dropped 0; count of bases not matched to a gene: 2. The CDR3 DNA is TGTGCCAGTAGTATCCGGGACAGCTCCTACGAGCAGTACTTC. It is translated as CASSIRDSSYEQYF.

The chain carries TRBV2 and TRBJ2-7; tentatively, D is TRBD1 or TRBD2 (5 bases each). The CDR3 sequence is 13 residues long. The germline V gene has CDR1 SNHLY and CDR2 FYNNEI. V lost 9 bases to trimming and J lost 0 bases, with 12 bases between them. CDR3 nucleotide sequence: TGTGCCAGTAACCGGGACGCCTCCTACGAGCAGTACTTC. Protein: CASNRDASYEQYF. Supplemented by reference TRBV2 and TRBJ2-7, the full variable domain reads EPEVTQTPSHQVTQMGQEVILRCVPISNHLYFYWYRQILGQKVEFLVSFYNNEISEKSEIFDDQFSVERPDGSNFTLKIRSTKLEDSAMYFCASNRDASYEQYFGPGTRLTVT.

This rearrangement joins TRBV2 to TRBJ1-6, with a possible D match to TRBD1 (6 bases). The CDR3 sequence is 14 residues long. Germline V gene data show CDR1 as SNHLY and CDR2 as FYNNEI. V shed 7 bases and J shed 12 bases, with 19 bases lying between them. CDR3 loop: CASKIQQGPLPLHF. The CDR3 DNA is TGTGCCAGCAAGATACAACAGGGACCGTTACCCCTCCACTTT.

The table lists this clonotype with a few counts. The chain carries TRBV10-3 and TRBJ2-3; D might be TRBD2 (5 bases). V was pared by 6 bases and J by 2 bases, with 12 bases between. This CDR3 is built from 14 residues. Germline CDR1 is ENHRY and CDR2 is SYGVKD. CDR3 in DNA: TGTGCCATCAGGAGAGCGGATTCCACAGATACGCAGTATTTT. Residues: CAIRRADSTDTQYF.

The chain has TRBV24-1 and TRBJ2-3; 10 bases match TRBD2. The J segment lost 5 bases and the V segment lost 6 bases, leaving 16 bases of the junction unmatched. Germline CDR1 is KGHDR and CDR2 is SFDVKD. The CDR3 length is 18 residues. This chain's CDR3 is CATSPDPSSGGAEDTQYF. The CDR3 DNA reads TGTGCCACCAGTCCGGACCCCTCCAGCGGGGGGGCCGAAGATACGCAGTATTTT.

The V and J genes are TRBV20-1 and TRBJ1-1, with 7 bases aligning to TRBD1. The CDR3 covers 15 residues. Germline V CDR1 and CDR2: DFQATT, SNEGSKA (reference sequence). The V segment lost 1 base and the J segment 4 bases; nucleotides outside the gene matches: 9. The DNA of the CDR3 is TGCAGTGCTAGAGCCCGACAGGGAGGGATCACTGAAGCTTTCTTT. This encodes CSARARQGGITEAFF.

Concerning this clonotype itself: At one end, the junction sequence differs from germline, possibly due to a read error. V gene TRBV20-1 combines with J gene TRBJ1-2; D is possibly TRBD1 (6 bases). The germline CDR1 and CDR2 sequences are DFQATT and SNEGSKA (reference sequence). The CDR3 contains 15 residues. The CDR3 region has the DNA TGCAGCGCTAGAGGCGACGGGACATGGGACTATGGCTACACCTTC. It is translated as CSARGDGTWDYGYTF.

CDR3 nucleotide sequence: TGTGCCAGCAGTGTAAATGGCGGAAATAATTCACCCCTCCACTTT. Its protein is CASSVNGGNNSPLHF. The chain uses TRBV6-4 and TRBJ1-6; D gene uncertain. V lost 4 bases and J 5 bases, leaving 12 bases between the germline ends. The CDR3 totals 15 residues. Germline values: CDR1 MRHNA, CDR2 SNTAGT.

This clonotype occurred many times. V gene TRBV7-6 combines with J gene TRBJ2-5, with a tentative D call TRBD1 (6 bases). CDR3 length: 17 amino acids. V lost 0 bases to trimming and J lost 4 bases, with 18 bases between them. CDR1 SGHVS and CDR2 FNYEAQ come from the germline V gene. The CDR3: CASSLAQAGAHGETQYF. CDR3 bases: TGTGCCAGCAGCTTAGCCCAGGCAGGGGCACACGGAGAGACCCAGTACTTC. Using reference TRBV7-6 and TRBJ2-5 for the parts outside the CDR3, the full variable domain is GAGVSQSPRYKVTKRGQDVALRCDPISGHVSLYWYRQALGQGPEFLTYFNYEAQQDKSGLPNDRFSAERPEGSISTLTIQRTEQRDSAMYRCASSLAQAGAHGETQYFGPGTRLLVL.

This clonotype has at least ten counts. The chain has TRBV7-2 and TRBJ2-1; D remains unclear. Germline V gene lookup returns CDR1 SGHTA and CDR2 FQGNSA. CDR3 size: 14 residues. Trimming took 1 base from V and 7 from J, leaving 11 bases between them. The CDR3 nucleotides are TGTGCCAGCAGCTTAGGGCTAGGTGGGAATGAGCAGTTCTTC. Protein product: CASSLGLGGNEQFF.

The V gene is TRBV27, the J gene TRBJ2-7; TRBD1 might be the D (6 bases). CDR3 length: 14 residues. Germline values: CDR1 MNHEY, CDR2 SMNVEV (reference sequence). V was pared by 2 bases and J by 6 bases, with 14 bases between. CDR3 DNA: TGTGCCAGCAGTTTAGGACAGCAGTTAGGCGAGCAGTACTTC. It codes for CASSLGQQLGEQYF.

The genes are TRBV25-1 and TRBJ1-1, with TRBD1 as a possible D gene (6 bases). The CDR3 sequence is 13 residues long. Trimming cost V 4 bases and J 7 bases, with 13 bases left between them. Per the germline V gene, CDR1 is MGHDK and CDR2 is SYGVNS. The CDR3 sequence is CASSALRGIEAFF. CDR3 nucleotides: TGTGCCAGCAGTGCCCTCAGGGGTATTGAAGCTTTCTTT.